This TCR beta chain was sequenced in a study of response to subunit inactivated influenza vaccine. Study-level points and caveats: The authors put forward the suggestion that each seasonal influenza vaccination may bring in only a limited number of new T cells.

Via MiXCR, TCRdb re-called the RT-PCR reads, giving one row per CDR3 protein. The repertoire holds roughly 670,000 distinct CDR3 sequences, with 12% to 15% as singletons. In regard to this clonotype: Its target is unknown.

The input for sequencing was PBMCs from blood, taken around 15 days before vaccination. The receptor was derived from a man aged 50-59 years who received an inactivated influenza vaccine.

CDR3 region: CASSQGLAKETQYF. In DNA, the CDR3 is TGCGCCAGCAGCCAAGGGTTGGCCAAAGAGACCCAGTACTTC. This chain joins TRBV4-3 and TRBJ2-5; no definite D call. The CDR3 contains 14 residues. V was pared by 1 base and J by 3 bases, with 9 bases between. CDR1 and CDR2 (germline): LGHNA, YSLEER.